This T cell receptor (beta chain) was recovered during a study of regulatory T cells in long-lasting Graves disease. Building the TCR beta libraries relied on iRepertoire HTBI primers, and CDR3 regions underwent Arm-PCR. TCRdb reanalysed the multiplex PCR reads using MiXCR and keeps one entry per CDR3 protein. This sample has almost 350,000 distinct CDR3 sequences; 15% to 20% occur once, and the top ten carry around 30%. Regarding time point: persistent/refractory GD, antithyroid drugs over 5 years with positive TRAb. Isolated PBMC RNA provided the starting material for the TCR library. Study observations and caveats: Persistent Graves' patients had lower TCR diversity than newly diagnosed ones.

J gave up 3 bases and V 4 bases, and 5 bases lay outside the gene matches. Germline loops: CDR1 MNHNS, CDR2 SASEGT. The CDR3 has 15 residues. This clonotype was observed at least ten times. Its matching antigen is unknown. Source: peripheral blood mononuclear cells (PBMCs), taken when the disease was refractory, from a patient treated with antithyroid drugs. The chain uses TRBV6-1 and TRBJ2-7; TRBD1 aligns across 11 bases. The receptor comes from a female donor with Graves disease. The CDR3 DNA reads as TGTGCCAGCAGTGTTCCCGGGACAGGGGGCTACGAGCAGTACTTC. It yields the protein CASSVPGTGGYEQYF.